These 23 T cell receptor beta chains share one sample of origin, sequenced in a study of beta chain features in type 1 diabetes. General observations from the study: Moderate but significant shortening of TCRB CDR3s was recorded in all four CD4+ subsets from Type 1 diabetes patients.

The isolated RNA, all of it, was reverse transcribed, so expressed TCRB transcripts were what got sequenced. Using immunoSEQ multiplex PCR, the repertoire was profiled, and TCRdb retains in-frame clones only, with some absent. The sample records tens of thousands of clones, about 48% being singletons. These receptors have no identified antigens. What was sequenced was stem cell memory CD4+ T cells from blood. Every receptor here comes from a man in his thirties or forties with type 1 diabetes.

The CDR3 is CASSGKRGRADTQYF. The CDR3 DNA follows: TGCGCCAGCAGCGGCAAGCGCGGGAGGGCAGATACGCAGTATTTT. This chain uses TRBV5-1 with TRBJ2-3; the match to TRBD2 covers 9 bases. Germline assignment: CDR1 SGHRS and CDR2 YFSETQ. This CDR3 is 15 amino acids long. The V and J ends lost 4 bases and 4 bases, in that order; junction bases with no gene match: 7.

The chain combines TRBV19 with TRBJ2-4, with TRBD1 matching 7 bases. The junction had 13 bases not matched to a gene; V was cut back by 5 bases and J by 0 bases. The CDR3 loop spans 18 amino acids. Germline V lookup: CDR1 LNHDA, CDR2 SQIVND (reference sequence). The CDR3 bases are TGTGCCAGTAGTGTCGAATCGACAGGGATTTCAGCCAAAAACATTCAGTACTTC. Encoded protein: CASSVESTGISAKNIQYF.

V gene TRBV25-1 combines with J gene TRBJ2-1; D may be TRBD1 (6 bases). With 3 bases removed from V and 8 bases from J, the gap between germline ends came to 17 bases. The CDR3 extends over 15 amino acids. Germline assignment: CDR1 MGHDK and CDR2 SYGVNS. The CDR3 coding sequence is TGTGCCAGCAGTGAGTCAGGGGAAGGTAGGGATGAGCAGTTCTTC. This sequence encodes CASSESGEGRDEQFF.

V gene TRBV7-3 combines with J gene TRBJ2-5; 8 bases are a match to TRBD2. This CDR3 is built from 15 residues. Trimming took 2 bases from V and 5 from J; bases not matched to a gene: 7. Germline V CDR1 and CDR2: SGHTA, FQGTGA. The CDR3 DNA sequence: TGTGCCAGCAGCTTACAAGCGGGAGAAGTGGAGACCCAGTACTTC. The encoded protein is CASSLQAGEVETQYF.

This clone was found a few times. V is TRBV5-5 and J is TRBJ2-1; 7 bases agree with TRBD2. The germline V gene has CDR1 SGHKS and CDR2 YYEKEE (reference sequence). V was pared by 5 bases and J by 3 bases, with 5 bases of the junction left unmatched. The CDR3 runs to 14 residues. The CDR3 DNA reads as TGTGCCAGCAGTGGGGGGGGGAACTACAATGAGCAGTTCTTC. It is translated as CASSGGGNYNEQFF.

This clone was recorded a few times. The chain carries TRBV6-6 and TRBJ2-3; 8 nucleotides line up with TRBD1. V was clipped by 6 bases and J by 4 bases; unmatched bases: 6. This CDR3 has 14 residues. Germline CDR1 and CDR2: MNHNY and SVGAGI (reference sequence). CDR3 loop: CASRTGTGSDTQYF. CDR3 DNA sequence: TGTGCCAGCAGGACCGGGACAGGTTCAGATACGCAGTATTTT.

The genes are TRBV19 and TRBJ1-2; D gene unclear. There are 15 residues in the CDR3. The V and J ends lost 4 bases and 7 bases respectively, with 19 bases between them. Germline CDR1 reads LNHDA; CDR2 reads SQIVND (reference sequence). CDR3 sequence: CASSRTGPRDSGYTF. CDR3 nucleotides: TGTGCCAGTAGTAGAACCGGGCCTCGGGATAGTGGCTACACCTTC.

The rearrangement joins TRBV7-2 to TRBJ1-1; tentatively, D is TRBD1 (6 bases). Germline V lookup: CDR1 SGHTA, CDR2 FQGNSA. This CDR3 region has 13 residues. V was pared by 1 base and J by 11 bases, with 14 bases between. This CDR3 is CASSLVVQGLAFF. The CDR3 DNA follows: TGTGCCAGCAGCTTAGTTGTTCAGGGGTTGGCTTTCTTT.

The chain links TRBV7-2 to TRBJ2-5, with 12 positions matching TRBD2. The J call may be incorrect, as the DNA end agrees better with TRBJ2-7. The CDR3 has 19 amino acids. Germline CDR1 is SGHTA and CDR2 is FQGNSA. CDR3 nucleotides: TGTGCCAGCAGCTCCCGACTAGCGGGGGATGGCGAGAGCTCCTACGAGCAGTACTTC. Amino acids: CASSSRLAGDGESSYEQYF.

This clone showed up just a few times. The chain employs TRBV4-2 and TRBJ1-1, with D uncertain. Germline V gives CDR1 LGHNA, CDR2 YNFKEQ. Trimming removed 3 bases from V and 7 bases from J, with 21 bases in between. The CDR3 runs 16 residues. This CDR3 is CASSQDLDAALFEAFF. The CDR3 DNA reads as TGTGCCAGCAGCCAGGACTTAGACGCGGCCCTTTTTGAAGCTTTCTTT.

Only a few counts were recorded for this clone. The chain is built from TRBV5-1 and TRBJ2-1, with D uncertain. The germline V and J ends were trimmed by 0 bases and 7 bases, with 5 bases remaining between them. Germline V gene lookup returns CDR1 SGHRS and CDR2 YFSETQ. This CDR3 contains 12 residues. CDR3 loop: CASSLGPNEQFF. The CDR3 DNA reads TGCGCCAGCAGCTTGGGGCCTAATGAGCAGTTCTTC.

The sample holds a few counts of this clone. V usage is TRBV11-2 and J usage is TRBJ2-7; D may be TRBD2 (6 bases). The germline V gene has CDR1 SGHAT and CDR2 FQNNGV. The ends were cut back, 3 bases at V and 3 bases at J, with 12 bases in the middle. This CDR3 has 14 residues. CDR3 DNA sequence: TGTGCCAGCAGCTTGGCGGGATGGGGCTACGAGCAGTACTTC. Amino acid sequence: CASSLAGWGYEQYF.

This clone has just a few counts. The chain uses TRBV5-4 and TRBJ2-2, with a weak D call TRBD2 (5 bases). In germline, CDR1 is SGHNT, CDR2 YYREEE (reference sequence). Trimming removed 4 bases at V and 5 bases at J, with 18 bases between. The CDR3 contains 16 residues. The CDR3 loop is CASSEIGSRGTGELFF. CDR3 bases: TGTGCCAGCAGCGAGATTGGATCTCGAGGGACCGGGGAGCTGTTTTTT.

A few counts support this clone. This chain uses TRBV6-1 with TRBJ1-2, with 9 positions matching TRBD1. The V gene end was trimmed by 8 bases and the J gene end by 4 bases; junction bases not matched to a gene: 5. The CDR3 spans 13 residues. Germline CDR1 MNHNS, CDR2 SASEGT. The CDR3 region has the DNA TGTGCCAGCCAGGACAGGGGATTCTATGGCTACACCTTC. Protein: CASQDRGFYGYTF.

Only a few counts were recorded for this clone. This chain links TRBV29-1 with TRBJ2-3; possibly TRBD1 for D (6 bases). V dropped 8 bases and J dropped 2 bases, with 17 bases sitting between them. CDR1 and CDR2 (germline): SQVTM, ANQGSEA. CDR3 size: 14 residues. The CDR3 DNA reads TGCAGCCCGGCCGGGACACATTACACAGATACGCAGTATTTT. This codes for CSPAGTHYTDTQYF.

CDR3 nucleotide sequence: TGCGCCAGCAGCCCCAGACAGGGACGTACTGAAGCTTTCTTT. Translation gives CASSPRQGRTEAFF. This chain connects TRBV4-1 to TRBJ1-1, with 7 bases matching TRBD1. The trim removed 4 bases at V and 5 bases at J, leaving 7 bases unmatched. Germline CDR1 MGHRA, CDR2 YSYEKL. The CDR3 runs 14 residues.

This chain links TRBV30 with TRBJ2-7; 7 bases line up with TRBD1. Germline V gives CDR1 GTSNPN, CDR2 SVGIG (reference sequence). This CDR3 has 13 residues. J gave up 1 base and V 3 bases, and 3 bases lay outside the gene matches. The chain's CDR3 is CAWRLGQSYEQYF. CDR3 bases: TGTGCCTGGAGACTGGGACAGTCCTACGAGCAGTACTTC. Complete variable domain (other parts from reference TRBV30 and TRBJ2-7): SQTIHQWPATLVQPVGSPLSLECTVEGTSNPNLYWYRQAAGRGLQLLFYSVGIGQISSEVPQNLSASRPQDRQFILSSKKLLLSDSGFYLCAWRLGQSYEQYFGPGTRLTVT.

This clone was seen more than once but under ten times. V gene TRBV28 combines with J gene TRBJ1-2, with D unresolved. In germline, CDR1 is MDHEN, CDR2 SYDVKM. The CDR3 is 12 residues long. The ends were cut back, 5 bases at V and 5 bases at J, with 9 bases in the middle. The CDR3 bases are TGTGCCAGCAGTGCCGGGGATTATGGCTACACCTTC. Translated: CASSAGDYGYTF.

The V gene is TRBV23-1, the J gene TRBJ1-5, with a possible D match to TRBD1 (6 bases). TRBV23-1 is an ORF for which the function is uncertain. The CDR3 is 15 residues long. The V and J ends lost 6 bases and 2 bases respectively, with 14 bases between them. The CDR3 sequence: CASSRGQTGNQPQHF. The CDR3 nucleotides read TGCGCCAGCAGCCGGGGACAAACGGGCAATCAGCCCCAGCATTTT.

Only a few counts were recorded for this clone. The CDR3 nucleotides read TGTGTAGGAGGGAGCTATGGCTACACCTTC. Its protein is CVGGSYGYTF. This rearrangement joins TRBV2 to TRBJ1-2; D unresolved. Germline V gene sequence: CDR1 SNHLY, CDR2 FYNNEI. The CDR3 spans 10 residues.

The V gene is TRBV18, the J gene TRBJ2-3, with 7 bases aligning to TRBD2. V lost 0 bases to trimming and J lost 3 bases; unmatched junction nucleotides: 15. This CDR3 contains 19 residues. Germline V lookup: CDR1 KGHSH, CDR2 LQKENI. CDR3 loop: CASSPPWIMAGDLTDTQYF. The CDR3 bases are TGTGCCAGCTCACCACCGTGGATAATGGCGGGAGACCTTACAGATACGCAGTATTTT.

The chain employs TRBV12-5 and TRBJ2-7; TRBD1 aligns across 8 bases. The junction had 11 bases not matched to a gene; V was cut back by 7 bases and J by 6 bases. Germline V gene sequence: CDR1 LGHNT, CDR2 FRNRAP. The CDR3 loop spans 14 amino acids. The CDR3 region has the DNA TGTGCTAGTGCCTCCGGGTGGACAGGGACCGAGCAGTACTTC. It codes for CASASGWTGTEQYF.

V gene TRBV6-5 combines with J gene TRBJ2-4; TRBD1 agrees at 9 bases. Germline trimming cut 6 bases from V and 6 bases from J; bases unmatched to any gene: 3. The CDR3 runs 13 residues. CDR1 is MNHEY, CDR2 SVGAGI, per germline. CDR3: CASRQGARNIQYF. As DNA, the CDR3 is TGTGCCAGCAGACAGGGGGCGAGAAACATTCAGTACTTC.